This TCR beta chain is from a study of T cells after yellow fever vaccination. MiXCR, applied by TCRdb to the 5' RACE reads, yields one record per CDR3 protein. The top ten clones hold 0.85% to 1.2% of a sample with a few hundred thousand distinct CDR3 sequences, 5.5% to 8.5% of them seen once. CDR1 is LNHNV and CDR2 is YYDKDF in the germline V gene (reference sequence). The CDR3 loop spans 14 amino acids. V lost 3 bases to trimming and J lost 6 bases; unmatched junction nucleotides: 5. This clonotype was picked up many times. J is TRBJ2-4 and V is TRBV15; 7 nucleotides align to TRBD1. The TCR was taken from a man aged 25-45 years who received the YFV17D yellow fever vaccine. The specimen was CD4+ T cells sorted from PBMCs, collected on the day of the yellow fever booster vaccination. The CDR3 DNA sequence: TGTGCCACCAGCAGGACAGGGTATGGAAACATTCAGTACTTC. Translated: CATSRTGYGNIQYF. The complete variable domain, with remaining parts taken from reference TRBV15 and TRBJ2-4, reads DAMVIQNPRYQVTQFGKPVTLSCSQTLNHNVMYWYQQKSSQAPKLLFHYYDKDFNNEADTPDNFQSRRPNTSFCFLDIRSPGLGDTAMYLCATSRTGYGNIQYFGAGTRLSVL.